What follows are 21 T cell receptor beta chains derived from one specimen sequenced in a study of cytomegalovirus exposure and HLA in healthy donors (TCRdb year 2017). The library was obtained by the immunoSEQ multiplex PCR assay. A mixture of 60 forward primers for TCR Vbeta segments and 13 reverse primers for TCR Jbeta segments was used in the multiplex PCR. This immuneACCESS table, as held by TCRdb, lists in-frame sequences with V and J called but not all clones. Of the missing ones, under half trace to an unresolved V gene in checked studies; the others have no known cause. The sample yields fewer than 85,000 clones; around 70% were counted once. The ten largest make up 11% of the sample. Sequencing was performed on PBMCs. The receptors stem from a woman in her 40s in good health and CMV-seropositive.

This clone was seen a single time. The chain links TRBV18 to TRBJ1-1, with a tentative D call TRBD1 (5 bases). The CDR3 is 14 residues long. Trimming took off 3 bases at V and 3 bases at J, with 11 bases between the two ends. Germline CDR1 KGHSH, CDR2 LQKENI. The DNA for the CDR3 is TGTGCCAGCTCACCTACCGAAGGGGACACTGAAGCTTTCTTT. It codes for CASSPTEGDTEAFF.

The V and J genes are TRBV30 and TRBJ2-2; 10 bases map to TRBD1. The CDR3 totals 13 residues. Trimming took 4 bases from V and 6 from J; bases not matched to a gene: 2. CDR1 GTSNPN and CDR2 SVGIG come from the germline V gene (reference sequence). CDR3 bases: TGTGCCTGGATGGGACAGGGGTCCGGGGAGCTGTTTTTT. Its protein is CAWMGQGSGELFF.

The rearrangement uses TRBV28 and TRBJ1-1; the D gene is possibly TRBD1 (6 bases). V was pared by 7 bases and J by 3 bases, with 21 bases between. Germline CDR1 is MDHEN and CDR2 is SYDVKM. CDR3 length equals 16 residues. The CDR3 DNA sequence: TGTGCCAGCACCACCCCAGGGGCAGGTTGGTACACTGAAGCTTTCTTT. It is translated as CASTTPGAGWYTEAFF.

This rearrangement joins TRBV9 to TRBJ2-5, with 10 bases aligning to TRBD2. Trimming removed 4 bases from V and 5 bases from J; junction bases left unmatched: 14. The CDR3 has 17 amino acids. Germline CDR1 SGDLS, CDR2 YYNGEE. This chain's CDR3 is CASSPRGVAGGEETQYF. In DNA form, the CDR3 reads TGTGCCAGCAGCCCGCGGGGGGTAGCGGGGGGTGAGGAGACCCAGTACTTC.

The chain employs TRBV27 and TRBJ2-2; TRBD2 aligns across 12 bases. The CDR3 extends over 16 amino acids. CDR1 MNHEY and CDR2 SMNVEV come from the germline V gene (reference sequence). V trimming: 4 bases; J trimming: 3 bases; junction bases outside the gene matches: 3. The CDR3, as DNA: TGTGCCAGCAGTTCTGGGACTAGCGGGTACACCGGGGAGCTGTTTTTT. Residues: CASSSGTSGYTGELFF.

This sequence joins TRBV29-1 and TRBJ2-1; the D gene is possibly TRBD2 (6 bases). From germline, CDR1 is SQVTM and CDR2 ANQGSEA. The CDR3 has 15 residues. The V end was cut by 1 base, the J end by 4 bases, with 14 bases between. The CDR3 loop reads CSVEGRAFLYNEQFF. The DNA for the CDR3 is TGCAGCGTTGAAGGGAGGGCCTTTCTTTACAATGAGCAGTTCTTC.

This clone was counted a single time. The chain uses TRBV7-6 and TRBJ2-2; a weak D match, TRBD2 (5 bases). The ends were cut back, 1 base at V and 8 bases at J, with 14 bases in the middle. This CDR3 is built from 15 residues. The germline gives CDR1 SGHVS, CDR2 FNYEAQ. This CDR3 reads CASSLVPGVVGELFF. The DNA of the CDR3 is TGTGCCAGCAGCTTAGTTCCCGGGGTAGTTGGGGAGCTGTTTTTT. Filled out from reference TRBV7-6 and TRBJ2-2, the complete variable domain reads GAGVSQSPRYKVTKRGQDVALRCDPISGHVSLYWYRQALGQGPEFLTYFNYEAQQDKSGLPNDRFSAERPEGSISTLTIQRTEQRDSAMYRCASSLVPGVVGELFFGEGSRLTVL.

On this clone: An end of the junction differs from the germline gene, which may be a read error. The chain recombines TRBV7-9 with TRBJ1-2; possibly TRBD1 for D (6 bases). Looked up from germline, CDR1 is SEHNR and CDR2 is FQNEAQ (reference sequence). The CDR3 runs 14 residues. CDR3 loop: CSSSFTDSNYGYTF. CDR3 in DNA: TGTTCCAGCAGCTTCACGGACAGTAACTATGGCTACACCTTC. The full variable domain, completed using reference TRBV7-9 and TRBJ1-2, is DTGVSQNPRHKITKRGQNVTFRCDPISEHNRLYWYRQTLGQGPEFLTYFQNEAQLEKSRLLSDRFSAERPKGSFSTLEIQRTEQGDSAMYLCSSSFTDSNYGYTFGSGTRLTVV.

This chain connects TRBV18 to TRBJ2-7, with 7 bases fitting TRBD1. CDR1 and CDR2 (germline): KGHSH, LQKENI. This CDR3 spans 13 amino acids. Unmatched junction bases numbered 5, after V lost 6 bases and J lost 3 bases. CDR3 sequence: CASSPGQDYEQYF. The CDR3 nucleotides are TGTGCCAGCTCGCCCGGACAGGACTACGAGCAGTACTTC. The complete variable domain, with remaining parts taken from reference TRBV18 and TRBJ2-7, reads NAGVMQNPRHLVRRRGQEARLRCSPMKGHSHVYWYRQLPEEGLKFMVYLQKENIIDESGMPKERFSAEFPKEGPSILRIQQVVRGDSAAYFCASSPGQDYEQYFGPGTRLTVT.

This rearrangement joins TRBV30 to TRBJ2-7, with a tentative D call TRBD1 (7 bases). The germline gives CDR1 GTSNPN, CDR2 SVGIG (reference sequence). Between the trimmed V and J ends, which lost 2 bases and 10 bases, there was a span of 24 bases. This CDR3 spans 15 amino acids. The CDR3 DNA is TGTGCCTGGAGTCCATCAGGGGGGACCCGCCCCATCCAGTACTTC. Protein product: CAWSPSGGTRPIQYF.

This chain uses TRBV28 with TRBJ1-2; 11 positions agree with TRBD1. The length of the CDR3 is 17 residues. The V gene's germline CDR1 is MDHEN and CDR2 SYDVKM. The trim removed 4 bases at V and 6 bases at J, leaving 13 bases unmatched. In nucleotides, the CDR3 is TGTGCCAGCAGTTCGCCCGGGACAGGGGGGCTACTTGATGGCTACACCTTC. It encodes CASSSPGTGGLLDGYTF.

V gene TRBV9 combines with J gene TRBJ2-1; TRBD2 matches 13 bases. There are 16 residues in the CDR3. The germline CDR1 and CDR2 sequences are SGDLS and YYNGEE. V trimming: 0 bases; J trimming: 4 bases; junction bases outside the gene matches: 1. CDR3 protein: CASSVELAGGYNEQFF. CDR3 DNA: TGTGCCAGCAGCGTAGAACTAGCGGGGGGGTACAATGAGCAGTTCTTC.

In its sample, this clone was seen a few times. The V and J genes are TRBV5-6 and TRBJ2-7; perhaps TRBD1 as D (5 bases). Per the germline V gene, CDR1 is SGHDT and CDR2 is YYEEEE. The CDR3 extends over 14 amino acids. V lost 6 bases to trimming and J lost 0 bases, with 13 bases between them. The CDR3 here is CASIDSVSSYEQYF. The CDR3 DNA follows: TGTGCCAGCATCGACAGCGTCAGCTCCTACGAGCAGTACTTC.

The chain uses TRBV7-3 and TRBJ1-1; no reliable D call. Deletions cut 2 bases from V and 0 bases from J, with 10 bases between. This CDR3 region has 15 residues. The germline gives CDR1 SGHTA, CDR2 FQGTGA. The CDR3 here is CASSLYGGMNTEAFF. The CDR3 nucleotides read TGTGCCAGCAGCTTATATGGAGGGATGAACACTGAAGCTTTCTTT.

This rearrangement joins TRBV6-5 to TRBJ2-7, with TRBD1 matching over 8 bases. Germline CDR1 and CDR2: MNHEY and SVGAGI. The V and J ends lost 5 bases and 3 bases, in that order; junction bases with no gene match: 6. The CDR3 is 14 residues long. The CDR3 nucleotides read TGTGCCAGCAGTCCCTGGGACAGGCACTACGAGCAGTACTTC. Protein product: CASSPWDRHYEQYF.

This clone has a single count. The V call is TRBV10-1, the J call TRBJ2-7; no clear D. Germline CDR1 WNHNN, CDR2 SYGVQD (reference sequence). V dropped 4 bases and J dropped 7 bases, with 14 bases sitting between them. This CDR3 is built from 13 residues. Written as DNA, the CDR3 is TGCGCCAGCAGTGTTGGCCCCTCCGGGGAGCAGTACTTC. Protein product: CASSVGPSGEQYF.

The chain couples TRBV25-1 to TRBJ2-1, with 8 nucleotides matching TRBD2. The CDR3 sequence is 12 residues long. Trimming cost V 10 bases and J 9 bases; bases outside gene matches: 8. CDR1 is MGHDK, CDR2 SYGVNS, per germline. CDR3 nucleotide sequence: TGTGCCACAGTGAGCCGGGGGGGTGAGCAGTTCTTC. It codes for CATVSRGGEQFF.

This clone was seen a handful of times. The CDR3 spells CASSPSTGTGFSETQYF. The CDR3 DNA follows: TGCGCCAGCAGCCCCTCAACCGGGACAGGGTTTTCGGAGACCCAGTACTTC. The chain has TRBV5-1 and TRBJ2-5; 9 bases map to TRBD1. Germline CDR1 SGHRS, CDR2 YFSETQ. The V segment lost 4 bases and the J segment 5 bases; nucleotides outside the gene matches: 15. The CDR3 spans 17 residues.

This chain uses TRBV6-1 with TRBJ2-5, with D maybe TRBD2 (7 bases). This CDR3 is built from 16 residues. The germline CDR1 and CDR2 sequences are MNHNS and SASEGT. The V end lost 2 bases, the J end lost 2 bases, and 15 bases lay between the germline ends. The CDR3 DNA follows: TGTGCCAGCAGTGAATGGGCCGGGGGGCTTCAAGAGACCCAGTACTTC. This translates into CASSEWAGGLQETQYF.

CDR3: CASSYVAGELFF. In nucleotides, the CDR3 is TGTGCCAGCAGTTACGTAGCCGGGGAGCTGTTTTTT. The rearrangement joins TRBV6-5 to TRBJ2-2; D is ambiguous. Germline loops: CDR1 MNHEY, CDR2 SVGAGI. The CDR3 loop spans 12 amino acids. The germline V and J ends were trimmed by 2 bases and 6 bases, with 4 bases remaining between them.

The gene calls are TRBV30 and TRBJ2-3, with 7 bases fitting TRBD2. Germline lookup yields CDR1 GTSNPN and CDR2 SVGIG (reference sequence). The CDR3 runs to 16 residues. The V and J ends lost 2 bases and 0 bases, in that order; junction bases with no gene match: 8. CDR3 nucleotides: TGTGCCTGGAGTATCTTGAGCGGGACCAGCACAGATACGCAGTATTTT. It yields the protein CAWSILSGTSTDTQYF.